This T cell receptor beta chain appears in the sequencing data of a study of T cells expressing NK-cell markers. For each CDR3 protein, TCRdb gives one entry from its re-call of the 5' RACE reads, without DNA. This listing includes roughly 390,000 distinct CDR3 sequences. This CDR3 comprises 15 residues. For this clonotype: Its antigen is unidentified.

Study-wide results and caveats: Whether expanded NKG2C+ T cell clones were HCMV-specific remained unclear.

This TCR derives from a woman between 50 and 59 years old in good health. Sequences were obtained from blood T cells: a sorted CD56 or NKG2C T cell subset, CD4+ or CD8+ T cells, or bulk PBMC T cells (not recorded which). The V call is TRBV12-3 or TRBV12-4, the J call TRBJ2-2; TCRdb's assignment of TRBD1 cannot be checked, as there is no DNA. The CDR3 is CASAQGDRDTGELFF.